This T cell receptor (beta chain) is drawn from a study of shared clonotypes between healthy human individuals. Study summary: The study used three CD4 naive, three CD4 memory, two CD8 naive and one CD8 memory plate per donor.

Naive CD8 populations comprised CD45RO-negative cells positively selected for CCR7, excluding terminally differentiated effector memory CD45RA+ cells. This table comes from immunoSEQ multiplex PCR, and its TCRdb copy is limited to in-frame clones, with some not included. The profile shows millions of clones, less than 95% of them singletons. The study's findings and limits: Rarefaction indicated that sorted-subset sequencing remained incomplete although depth was large. Among donors, clonotype sharing was expected to be affected by sequencing depth. In a handful of donors, around 4.5% of naive CD4 clonotypes appeared in common.

The germline gives CDR1 MDHEN, CDR2 SYDVKM. The CDR3 length is 13 residues. About this clone itself: The antigen remains undetermined.

The J gene is TRBJ2-5, the V gene TRBV28, with 7 bases identical to TRBD2. TRBJ2-7 matches the DNA end more closely, so the J call is doubtful. The TCR originated in a young man in good health. Sample: naive CD8+ T cells sorted from blood. Here the CDR3 reads CASSLGGSYEQYF. CDR3 nucleotide sequence: TGTGCCAGCAGCCTCGGGGGGTCCTACGAGCAGTACTTC.